The 3 T cell receptor beta chains below were found in one sample sequenced in a study of OX40 agonist ivuxolimab in advanced cancers. Measured with immunoSEQ multiplex PCR; TCRdb has only the in-frame clones, and not every one. The data hold around 110,000 clones, with under 95% observed a single time. Source: CD4+ or CD8+ T cells sorted from blood, taken in a trial of the OX40 agonist ivuxolimab. All receptors derive from an adult with an advanced solid tumor such as melanoma, head and neck, liver or kidney cancer.

The chain carries TRBV7-2 and TRBJ1-1, with a possible D match to TRBD1 (6 bases). Trimming left V 5 bases short and J 1 base short, with 17 bases between. The CDR3 loop spans 16 amino acids. CDR1 is SGHTA, CDR2 FQGNSA, per germline. The CDR3 nucleotides read TGTGCCAGCAGCATGCTCCCAGGGGCCCGGAACACTGAAGCTTTCTTT. Its translation: CASSMLPGARNTEAFF.

This clone was seen once. V gene TRBV30 combines with J gene TRBJ1-4; D gene uncertain. CDR3 length equals 14 residues. Looked up from germline, CDR1 is GTSNPN and CDR2 is SVGIG (reference sequence). With 2 bases removed from V and 7 bases from J, the gap between germline ends came to 14 bases. CDR3 DNA sequence: TGTGCCTGGAGTTCCGGGAAAGACCCTGAAAAACTGTTTTTT. The encoded protein is CAWSSGKDPEKLFF. Full variable domain (outside the CDR3, taken from reference TRBV30 and TRBJ1-4): SQTIHQWPATLVQPVGSPLSLECTVEGTSNPNLYWYRQAAGRGLQLLFYSVGIGQISSEVPQNLSASRPQDRQFILSSKKLLLSDSGFYLCAWSSGKDPEKLFFGSGTQLSVL.

This chain connects TRBV7-2 to TRBJ1-1, with D perhaps matching TRBD1 (6 bases). The CDR3 contains 15 residues. CDR1 and CDR2 (germline): SGHTA, FQGNSA. The germline V and J ends were trimmed by 4 bases and 5 bases, with 17 bases remaining between them. The CDR3 DNA sequence: TGTGCCAGCAGCTCACTAAAGACAGGAGGTACTGAAGCTTTCTTT. Amino acids: CASSSLKTGGTEAFF.